These 31 T cell receptor beta chains came from one sample sequenced in a study of control samples from healthy donors and cancer patients. Produced via immunoSEQ multiplex PCR; TCRdb's table is partial and in-frame only. This sample has 100,000 to 150,000 clones; less than 90% occur once, and the top ten carry roughly 1.9%. The material sequenced was blood. Receptors originate from a young man in good health.

This chain connects TRBV20-1 to TRBJ1-1; D is uncertain. The V gene's germline CDR1 is DFQATT and CDR2 SNEGSKA (reference sequence). V shed 3 bases and J shed 1 base, with 12 bases lying between them. CDR3 length equals 14 residues. The CDR3 bases are TGCAGTGCTAGTGGCGGCCAGGCGAACACTGAAGCTTTCTTT. Amino acid sequence: CSASGGQANTEAFF.

This clone occurred once. This sequence joins TRBV10-1 and TRBJ2-1, with D uncertain. CDR1 and CDR2 from the germline V gene are WNHNN and SYGVQD (reference sequence). There are 13 residues in the CDR3. Trimming shortened V by 2 bases and J by 7 bases, and 9 bases separated the two germline ends. The CDR3 DNA reads as TGCGCCAGCAGTGAGCCGCCGACGAATGAGCAGTTCTTC. Its translation is CASSEPPTNEQFF.

This clone was counted between two and nine times. The chain joins TRBV29-1 to TRBJ2-2; D is unresolved. Germline CDR1 reads SQVTM; CDR2 reads ANQGSEA. V was shortened by 7 bases and J by 1 base, with 10 bases between the two germline ends. CDR3 length equals 13 residues. The CDR3 DNA is TGCAGCGCGGGTCCCCGGAACACCGGGGAGCTGTTTTTT. Its translation is CSAGPRNTGELFF.

The chain is built from TRBV4-1 and TRBJ2-4; 9 positions agree with TRBD2. The CDR3 is made up of 16 amino acids. Trimming took 1 base from V and 4 from J; bases not matched to a gene: 5. CDR1 and CDR2 (germline): MGHRA, YSYEKL. The CDR3 DNA reads TGCGCCAGCAGCCAAGTGGTAGCGGGAGTAAAAAACATTCAGTACTTC. It is translated as CASSQVVAGVKNIQYF.

This chain links TRBV28 with TRBJ1-4, with 7 nucleotides matching TRBD1. Trimming removed 7 bases from V and 5 bases from J; junction bases left unmatched: 7. This CDR3 comprises 14 residues. Per the germline V gene, CDR1 is MDHEN and CDR2 is SYDVKM. CDR3 sequence: CASKIGQVNEKLFF. The CDR3 DNA reads as TGTGCCAGCAAAATAGGACAGGTGAATGAAAAACTGTTTTTT.

This chain joins TRBV11-1 and TRBJ2-7; 10 positions match TRBD2. V lost 4 bases to trimming and J lost 2 bases; unmatched junction nucleotides: 2. The CDR3 consists of 14 residues. Germline CDR1 reads SGHAT; CDR2 reads FQDESV (reference sequence). The CDR3, as DNA: TGTGCCAGCAGCTCACTAGCGGGGACCTACGAGCAGTACTTC. Translation gives CASSSLAGTYEQYF.

V and J are TRBV7-2 and TRBJ1-6; no clear D gene. Trimming cost V 0 bases and J 9 bases, with 6 bases left between them. The CDR3 is 13 residues long. From germline, CDR1 is SGHTA and CDR2 FQGNSA. The CDR3 reads CASSLAEGSPLHF. Here the CDR3 DNA reads TGTGCCAGCAGCTTAGCTGAGGGTTCACCCCTCCACTTT.

The genes are TRBV7-9 and TRBJ1-2; 8 bases are shared with TRBD1. J was trimmed by 0 bases and V by 5 bases; bases with no gene match: 5. Germline CDR1 and CDR2: SEHNR and FQNEAQ (reference sequence). The CDR3 runs to 15 residues. DNA for the CDR3: TGTGCCAGCAGCCGCGGACAGGGACCTAACTATGGCTACACCTTC. Amino acid sequence: CASSRGQGPNYGYTF.

In this sample, this clone turned up a few times. The chain links TRBV27 to TRBJ1-6; 10 bases map to TRBD1. V gave up 8 bases and J gave up 5 bases; unmatched junction bases: 3. In germline, CDR1 is MNHEY, CDR2 SMNVEV (reference sequence). The CDR3 runs to 14 residues. The CDR3: CASDGQGDNSPLHF. DNA of the CDR3: TGTGCCAGCGATGGACAGGGGGATAATTCACCCCTCCACTTT.

This clone was seen more than once but under ten times. The chain carries TRBV28 and TRBJ2-1, with 7 bases fitting TRBD1. Germline assignment: CDR1 MDHEN and CDR2 SYDVKM. The CDR3 spans 16 residues. With 2 bases clipped from V and 0 bases from J, the junction kept 4 bases outside the gene matches. The CDR3 protein is CASSLIGGSSYNEQFF. CDR3 DNA sequence: TGTGCCAGCAGTTTAATAGGGGGCTCCTCCTACAATGAGCAGTTCTTC.

This chain connects TRBV9 to TRBJ1-2, with D maybe TRBD1 (5 bases). Germline-derived CDR1 and CDR2 are SGDLS and YYNGEE. The V end was cut by 4 bases, the J end by 0 bases, with 10 bases between. The CDR3 totals 14 residues. The chain's CDR3 is CASSPRQTNYGYTF. The CDR3 DNA reads as TGTGCCAGCAGCCCCCGACAGACTAACTATGGCTACACCTTC. Combining the CDR3 with reference TRBV9 and TRBJ1-2 gives the whole variable domain DSGVTQTPKHLITATGQRVTLRCSPRSGDLSVYWYQQSLDQGLQFLIQYYNGEERAKGNILERFSAQQFPDLHSELNLSSLELGDSALYFCASSPRQTNYGYTFGSGTRLTVV.

In this sample, this clone turned up a few times. The CDR3 coding sequence is TGTGCCAGCAGCCGAACACCGAACACTGAAGCTTTCTTT. The encoded protein is CASSRTPNTEAFF. The chain combines TRBV7-6 with TRBJ1-1; no clear D. The germline V gene encodes CDR1 SGHVS and CDR2 FNYEAQ. This CDR3 spans 13 amino acids. Trimming removed 5 bases from V and 1 base from J, with 8 bases in between.

The V and J genes are TRBV10-2 and TRBJ2-2, with TRBD1 matching over 11 bases. The junction had 1 base not matched to a gene; V was cut back by 5 bases and J by 2 bases. The CDR3 has 15 amino acids. The V gene's germline CDR1 is WSHSY and CDR2 SAAADI. The CDR3 coding sequence is TGCGCCAGCAGTCGGACAGGGGGCAACACCGGGGAGCTGTTTTTT. Amino acids: CASSRTGGNTGELFF.

This clone is medium-sized by share. V gene TRBV6-4 combines with J gene TRBJ2-5; possibly TRBD1 or TRBD2 for D (5 bases each). The CDR3 is 15 residues long. Germline loops: CDR1 MRHNA, CDR2 SNTAGT. V was cut by 0 bases and J by 5 bases, with 13 bases left in between. CDR3 protein: CASSDSRGRRETQYF. The DNA for the CDR3 is TGTGCCAGCAGTGACTCAAGGGGCAGGAGGGAGACCCAGTACTTC.

The rearrangement joins TRBV18 to TRBJ1-6; the D is unclear. CDR1 is KGHSH and CDR2 is LQKENI in the germline V gene. CDR3 length: 19 residues. V lost 3 bases and J 0 bases, leaving 18 bases between the germline ends. CDR3 sequence reads: CASSPYGVPQSSYNSPLHF. The CDR3 DNA sequence: TGTGCCAGCTCACCCTACGGGGTGCCACAGAGCTCCTATAATTCACCCCTCCACTTT.

This clone was picked up one time. The gene calls are TRBV2 and TRBJ1-1, with D unresolved. The CDR3 runs to 16 residues. Germline V lookup: CDR1 SNHLY, CDR2 FYNNEI. The germline V and J ends were trimmed by 7 bases and 0 bases, with 18 bases remaining between them. Written as DNA, the CDR3 is TGTGCCAGCAAGCCCCCGAGGTTATTTTTGAACACTGAAGCTTTCTTT. Protein: CASKPPRLFLNTEAFF.

J is TRBJ1-4 and V is TRBV14, with no clear D. The CDR3 runs 15 residues. Germline V gives CDR1 SGHDN, CDR2 FVKESK. The V and J ends lost 1 base and 6 bases respectively, with 12 bases between them. CDR3 sequence reads: CASSQGIRWDEKLFF. The CDR3 DNA reads as TGTGCCAGCAGCCAAGGAATCAGATGGGATGAAAAACTGTTTTTT.

The CDR3 sequence: CATSEGIYNEQFF. The CDR3 DNA is TGTGCCACCAGTGAGGGGATCTACAATGAGCAGTTCTTC. V is TRBV24-1 and J is TRBJ2-1; D is unresolved. Germline values: CDR1 KGHDR, CDR2 SFDVKD. CDR3 length: 13 residues. The V end was cut by 4 bases, the J end by 3 bases, with 6 bases between.

This clone was counted a few times. The CDR3 DNA reads as TGTGCCAGCAGACCGGGACGGCACTTCTACGAGCAGTACTTC. Protein: CASRPGRHFYEQYF. The chain links TRBV6-5 to TRBJ2-7; D possibly matches TRBD1 or TRBD2 (5 bases each). The CDR3 extends over 14 amino acids. Germline V gene sequence: CDR1 MNHEY, CDR2 SVGAGI. Trimming took off 6 bases at V and 3 bases at J, with 15 bases between the two ends.

The chain employs TRBV18 and TRBJ2-7, with D perhaps assigned TRBD1 or TRBD2 (5 bases each). Germline V gene sequence: CDR1 KGHSH, CDR2 LQKENI. This CDR3 spans 12 amino acids. The V end was cut by 3 bases, the J end by 4 bases, with 7 bases between. The CDR3 loop reads CASSPEGYEQYF. The CDR3 bases are TGTGCCAGCTCACCTGAGGGGTACGAGCAGTACTTC. The variable domain in full, with the rest retrieved from reference TRBV18 and TRBJ2-7, is NAGVMQNPRHLVRRRGQEARLRCSPMKGHSHVYWYRQLPEEGLKFMVYLQKENIIDESGMPKERFSAEFPKEGPSILRIQQVVRGDSAAYFCASSPEGYEQYFGPGTRLTVT.

The J gene is TRBJ2-5, the V gene TRBV3-1 (or the pseudogene TRBV3-2), with 7 positions matching TRBD1. The length of the CDR3 is 17 residues. Germline CDR1 and CDR2: LGHDT and YNNKEL (reference sequence). J was trimmed by 3 bases and V by 1 base; bases with no gene match: 11. The CDR3 sequence: CASSQGYGQVWKETQYF. CDR3 coding DNA: TGTGCCAGCAGCCAAGGATACGGACAGGTATGGAAAGAGACCCAGTACTTC.

The chain uses TRBV28 and TRBJ2-7; 9 bases line up with TRBD1. V shed 2 bases and J 3 bases; nucleotides not matched to a gene: 8. The CDR3 is 16 residues long. CDR1 is MDHEN and CDR2 is SYDVKM in the germline V gene. CDR3 sequence: CASSLPQTGGIYEQYF. CDR3 bases: TGTGCCAGCAGTTTACCCCAGACAGGGGGGATCTACGAGCAGTACTTC.

The chain joins TRBV6-5 to TRBJ2-7; perhaps D is TRBD1 or TRBD2 (5 bases each). The CDR3 spans 14 residues. V lost 2 bases and J 2 bases, leaving 10 bases between the germline ends. Germline CDR1 reads MNHEY; CDR2 reads SVGAGI. CDR3 nucleotide sequence: TGTGCCAGCAGTTACGGGGGATACACCTACGAGCAGTACTTC. Protein: CASSYGGYTYEQYF.

The chain employs TRBV7-9 and TRBJ2-5; either TRBD1 or TRBD2 may fit D (5 bases each). This CDR3 has 14 amino acids. Germline V gene sequence: CDR1 SEHNR, CDR2 FQNEAQ (reference sequence). The ends were cut back, 5 bases at V and 3 bases at J, with 13 bases in the middle. The CDR3 nucleotides read TGTGCCAGCAGCAGCCGGGACGGTGAAGAGACCCAGTACTTC. Residues: CASSSRDGEETQYF.

This clone was detected only once. The chain joins TRBV30 to TRBJ2-1; 9 nucleotides align to TRBD2. Germline V gives CDR1 GTSNPN, CDR2 SVGIG (reference sequence). The length of the CDR3 is 14 residues. Trimming took 2 bases from V and 8 from J; bases not matched to a gene: 7. The CDR3 reads CAWSPAGGPHEQFF. The CDR3 DNA is TGTGCCTGGAGTCCGGCGGGAGGGCCTCATGAGCAGTTCTTC.

This rearrangement joins TRBV5-6 to TRBJ1-2, with a weak D call TRBD1 (5 bases). The CDR3 loop spans 11 amino acids. In germline, CDR1 is SGHDT, CDR2 YYEEEE. Trimming took 2 bases from V and 8 from J, leaving 7 bases between them. The chain's CDR3 is CASSFQGGYTF. DNA of the CDR3: TGTGCCAGCAGCTTTCAGGGAGGCTACACCTTC.

The rearrangement joins TRBV5-1 to TRBJ1-5; D gene uncertain. This CDR3 has 14 amino acids. The germline CDR1 and CDR2 sequences are SGHRS and YFSETQ. Between the trimmed V and J ends, which lost 0 bases and 1 base, there was a span of 5 bases. CDR3 sequence reads: CASSLDLSNQPQHF. The CDR3 DNA sequence: TGCGCCAGCAGCTTGGACTTGAGCAATCAGCCCCAGCATTTT.

V usage is TRBV5-1 and J usage is TRBJ1-2; perhaps TRBD1 as D (6 bases). Germline V CDR1 and CDR2: SGHRS, YFSETQ. CDR3 length: 13 residues. The germline V and J ends were trimmed by 5 bases and 2 bases, with 10 bases remaining between them. As DNA, the CDR3 is TGCGCCAGCAGAGAGGGGGTAAACTATGGCTACACCTTC. Translated: CASREGVNYGYTF.

For the CDR3, the DNA is TGTGCCAGCAGTTACTCATGGGAGGTCTACAATGAGCAGTTCTTC. Translating it yields CASSYSWEVYNEQFF. The V gene is TRBV6-5, the J gene TRBJ2-1; TRBD2 is a possible D gene (6 bases). Germline V gives CDR1 MNHEY, CDR2 SVGAGI. V was shortened by 0 bases and J by 3 bases, with 9 bases between the two germline ends. This CDR3 has 15 residues.

The chain has TRBV29-1 and TRBJ1-2; a weak D match, TRBD1 (5 bases). The CDR3 loop spans 12 amino acids. Trimming removed 4 bases from V and 6 bases from J, with 12 bases in between. Germline lookup yields CDR1 SQVTM and CDR2 ANQGSEA. CDR3 coding DNA: TGCAGCGTTGGTGGCAGGGAGAATGGCTACACCTTC. It yields the protein CSVGGRENGYTF. Looking up the rest from reference TRBV29-1 and TRBJ1-2 gives the full variable domain: SAVISQKPSRDICQRGTSLTIQCQVDSQVTMMFWYRQQPGQSLTLIATANQGSEATYESGFVIDKFPISRPNLTFSTLTVSNMSPEDSSIYLCSVGGRENGYTFGSGTRLTVV.

This sequence joins TRBV12-5 and TRBJ2-5, with TRBD2 matching over 10 bases. Per the germline V gene, CDR1 is LGHNT and CDR2 is FRNRAP. V trimming: 0 bases; J trimming: 5 bases; junction bases outside the gene matches: 3. The CDR3 length is 15 residues. The CDR3, as DNA: TGTGCTAGTGGTTTGGTATTAGCGGGAGGTGAGACCCAGTACTTC. Protein sequence: CASGLVLAGGETQYF.